These T cell receptor beta chains were read from a single sample in a study of identical twins. TCRdb recomputed calls from the 5' RACE reads with MiXCR, one row per CDR3 protein. The table has 550,000 to 800,000 distinct CDR3 sequences, about 7.1% seen once; the top ten hold 1.6%. This sample was shared with a second study, whose subject was yellow fever vaccine responses in identical twins.

The sequencing input was PBMCs. The receptors originated from a young woman in good health. Each CDR3 is given with its conserved first and last residue. D genes are given only for firm matches. Size tells how often a clone was seen (once, few, many) or the class of an expanded clone, and some rows leave it out.

V gene	D gene	clone size	J gene	CDR3 protein	CDR3 DNA
TRBV20-1	-	few	TRBJ2-1	CSAEGTRVPFNEQFF	TGCAGTGCTGAGGGGACTCGTGTTCCATTCAATGAGCAGTTCTTC
TRBV28	TRBD2	many	TRBJ2-7	CASSLGASGSYEQYF	TGTGCCAGCAGTTTAGGGGCTAGCGGGAGCTACGAGCAGTACTTC
TRBV5-1	-	-	TRBJ2-6	CASRWTASGANVLTF	TGCGCCAGCAGATGGACAGCCTCTGGGGCCAACGTCCTGACTTTC
TRBV7-9	-	few	TRBJ2-2	CASSFVGELFF	TGTGCCAGCAGCTTCGTCGGGGAGCTGTTTTTT
TRBV10-3	-	many	TRBJ2-7	CAISEGVGPYEQYF	TGTGCCATCAGTGAAGGGGTCGGGCCCTACGAGCAGTACTTC
TRBV5-1	-	-	TRBJ1-2	CASSPGTTIRYGYTF	TGCGCCAGCAGCCCTGGGACAACGATTCGATATGGCTACACCTTC
TRBV9	-	-	TRBJ1-2	CASSVTPARDTAYGYTF	TGTGCCAGCAGCGTAACACCCGCCCGGGACACCGCCTATGGCTACACCTTC
TRBV12-3/TRBV12-4	-	-	TRBJ2-1	CASSLDWSLNNEQFF	TGTGCCAGCAGTTTAGATTGGTCTTTAAACAATGAGCAGTTCTTC
TRBV5-6	TRBD2	few	TRBJ2-1	CASSLIPTSGVIEQFF	TGTGCCAGCAGCCTGATCCCGACTAGCGGGGTTATTGAGCAGTTCTTC
TRBV11-2	-	many	TRBJ1-2	CASSLGAGAIYGYTF	TGTGCCAGCAGCTTAGGGGCAGGGGCCATCTATGGCTACACCTTC
TRBV4-1	-	-	TRBJ2-7	CASSQELPGVEQYF	TGCGCCAGCAGCCAAGAACTCCCCGGGGTAGAGCAGTACTTC
TRBV7-2	TRBD1	-	TRBJ1-6	CASSLAADRVNSPLHF	TGTGCCAGCAGCTTAGCAGCGGACAGGGTCAATTCACCCCTCCACTTT
TRBV25-1	TRBD2	many	TRBJ2-1	CASSLNGLADNEQFF	TGTGCCAGCAGTCTTAATGGACTAGCAGACAATGAGCAGTTCTTC
TRBV12-3/TRBV12-4	-	many	TRBJ1-1	CASGDPGHTNTEAFF	TGTGCCAGCGGGGACCCGGGACATACGAACACTGAAGCTTTCTTT
TRBV5-1	TRBD2	few	TRBJ2-1	CASSGRGGINEQFF	TGCGCCAGCAGCGGGCGGGGGGGCATCAATGAGCAGTTCTTC
TRBV20-1	TRBD2	-	TRBJ2-5	CSAVLAGGSQETQYF	TGCAGTGCTGTACTAGCGGGAGGATCCCAAGAGACCCAGTACTTC
TRBV7-8	TRBD2	few	TRBJ2-1	CASSLGLAGGPGSYNEQFF	TGTGCCAGCAGCTTAGGACTAGCGGGGGGGCCTGGGTCCTACAATGAGCAGTTCTTC
TRBV6-5	TRBD2	-	TRBJ2-1	CASSYGTSGRGEQFF	TGTGCCAGCAGTTATGGGACTAGCGGGAGAGGGGAGCAGTTCTTC
TRBV11-2	TRBD2	few	TRBJ2-1	CASSLDPLAGGRYSYNEQFF	TGTGCCAGCAGCTTAGATCCCCTAGCGGGAGGGCGATATTCCTACAATGAGCAGTTCTTC
TRBV10-2	TRBD2	many	TRBJ2-5	CASSRGLAGVQETQYF	TGCGCCAGCAGTAGAGGACTAGCGGGGGTGCAAGAGACCCAGTACTTC
TRBV20-1	-	-	TRBJ2-3	CSASRETDTQYF	TGCAGTGCTAGCCGGGAGACAGATACGCAGTATTTT
TRBV9	-	few	TRBJ2-7	CASSVGGPFSYEQYF	TGTGCCAGCAGCGTAGGTGGGCCTTTCTCCTACGAGCAGTACTTC
TRBV5-1	-	many	TRBJ2-3	CASSSDPDTQYF	TGCGCCAGCAGCTCAGACCCCGATACGCAGTATTTT
TRBV5-1	-	many	TRBJ1-6	CASSLESHNSPLHF	TGCGCCAGCAGCTTGGAGTCTCATAATTCACCCCTCCACTTT
TRBV12-3/TRBV12-4	TRBD1	few	TRBJ2-6	CAIPTGAGSKKFSGANVLTF	TGTGCCATCCCTACAGGGGCAGGGTCGAAAAAATTTTCTGGGGCCAACGTCCTGACTTTC
TRBV2	TRBD2	few	TRBJ2-1	CASSKRRLAGGFYNEQFF	TGTGCCAGCAGCAAAAGGAGACTAGCGGGAGGGTTCTACAATGAGCAGTTCTTC
TRBV4-1	-	many	TRBJ1-3	CASSQSPTGRGNTIYF	TGCGCCAGCAGCCAATCACCAACGGGCCGAGGAAACACCATATATTTT
TRBV20-1	-	many	TRBJ1-1	CSAPRPVSGAFF	TGCAGTGCTCCCCGGCCAGTATCCGGAGCTTTCTTT
TRBV29-1	TRBD2	many	TRBJ2-2	CSVVIGGSFRTGELFF	TGCAGCGTTGTAATTGGCGGGAGTTTCCGGACCGGGGAGCTGTTTTTT
TRBV15	-	-	TRBJ2-3	CATSSVSVDTQYF	TGTGCCACCAGCAGTGTTTCAGTCGATACGCAGTATTTT
TRBV12-3/TRBV12-4	TRBD2	few	TRBJ2-1	CASSFARLAGGFLDEQFF	TGTGCCAGCAGCTTTGCCCGACTAGCGGGAGGGTTTTTGGATGAGCAGTTCTTC
TRBV7-9	-	many	TRBJ1-4	CASSLFTDPTNEKLFF	TGTGCCAGCAGCTTATTCACAGACCCAACTAATGAAAAACTGTTTTTT
TRBV29-1	TRBD1	many	TRBJ2-1	CSVEGGEGQKYNEQFF	TGCAGCGTTGAAGGAGGCGAGGGACAGAAATACAATGAGCAGTTCTTC
TRBV12-3/TRBV12-4	-	many	TRBJ2-1	CASANREAYNEQFF	TGTGCCAGCGCGAACAGGGAGGCCTACAATGAGCAGTTCTTC
TRBV10-3	-	many	TRBJ2-2	CAGGQLNTGELFF	TGTGCCGGAGGGCAGCTGAACACCGGGGAGCTGTTTTTT
TRBV24-1	TRBD2	few	TRBJ2-1	CATSDTGLAMMNEQFF	TGTGCCACCAGTGATACCGGACTAGCGATGATGAATGAGCAGTTCTTC
TRBV7-9	TRBD2	once	TRBJ2-7	CASSLASGDSYEQYF	TGTGCCAGCAGCTTAGCTAGCGGGGACTCCTACGAGCAGTACTTC
TRBV18	-	-	TRBJ2-2	CASSRVQQNTGELFF	TGTGCCAGCTCACGGGTCCAACAGAACACCGGGGAGCTGTTTTTT
TRBV14	TRBD2	few	TRBJ2-3	CASSQKSTALAGESTDTQYF	TGTGCCAGCAGCCAAAAGTCCACCGCATTGGCGGGAGAGAGCACAGATACGCAGTATTTT
TRBV20-1	-	few	TRBJ1-4	CSARGNREKLFF	TGCAGTGCTAGGGGGAATAGAGAAAAACTGTTTTTT
TRBV12-3/TRBV12-4	TRBD1	few	TRBJ1-1	CASSSTGDVRTEAFF	TGTGCCAGCAGTTCTACAGGGGACGTGCGCACTGAAGCTTTCTTT
TRBV19	-	-	TRBJ2-7	CASSYGVGIYEQYF	TGTGCCAGTAGTTACGGAGTGGGAATATACGAGCAGTACTTC
TRBV29-1	-	few	TRBJ2-1	CSVEQMTYNEQFF	TGCAGCGTTGAACAGATGACCTACAATGAGCAGTTCTTC
TRBV12-3/TRBV12-4	-	few	TRBJ2-1	CASIQGPSNEQFF	TGTGCCAGCATACAGGGCCCCTCCAATGAGCAGTTCTTC
TRBV5-1	-	many	TRBJ1-6	CASSLLGVSDSPLHF	TGCGCCAGCAGCTTGTTGGGGGTTTCGGATTCACCCCTCCACTTT
TRBV14	TRBD2	few	TRBJ2-1	CASSPTAAGVYNEQFF	TGTGCCAGCAGCCCCACCGCAGCGGGAGTTTACAATGAGCAGTTCTTC
TRBV2	TRBD1	-	TRBJ2-4	CASSEGTGGRNIQYF	TGTGCCAGCAGTGAAGGGACAGGGGGGCGTAACATTCAGTACTTC
TRBV12-3/TRBV12-4	TRBD1	many	TRBJ1-2	CASSVQGAGYGYTF	TGTGCCAGCAGCGTACAGGGGGCTGGCTATGGCTACACCTTC
TRBV6-5	-	few	TRBJ2-2	CASSYSIAGANTRELFF	TGTGCCAGCAGTTACTCGATTGCGGGCGCGAACACCAGGGAGCTGTTTTTT
TRBV10-3	TRBD2	-	TRBJ2-1	CAISPISGGYNEQFF	TGTGCCATCAGTCCAATTAGCGGGGGGTACAATGAGCAGTTCTTC
TRBV12-3/TRBV12-4	-	many	TRBJ1-6	CASSFSGSRSYNSPLHF	TGTGCCAGCAGTTTTTCGGGCAGCCGCTCCTATAATTCACCCCTCCACTTT
TRBV7-9	TRBD1	few	TRBJ2-2	CASSPGQGENTGELFF	TGTGCCAGCAGCCCGGGACAGGGAGAGAACACCGGGGAGCTGTTTTTT
TRBV12-3/TRBV12-4	TRBD1	few	TRBJ2-2	CASRTQGASNTGELFF	TGTGCCAGCAGAACACAGGGGGCTTCGAACACCGGGGAGCTGTTTTTT